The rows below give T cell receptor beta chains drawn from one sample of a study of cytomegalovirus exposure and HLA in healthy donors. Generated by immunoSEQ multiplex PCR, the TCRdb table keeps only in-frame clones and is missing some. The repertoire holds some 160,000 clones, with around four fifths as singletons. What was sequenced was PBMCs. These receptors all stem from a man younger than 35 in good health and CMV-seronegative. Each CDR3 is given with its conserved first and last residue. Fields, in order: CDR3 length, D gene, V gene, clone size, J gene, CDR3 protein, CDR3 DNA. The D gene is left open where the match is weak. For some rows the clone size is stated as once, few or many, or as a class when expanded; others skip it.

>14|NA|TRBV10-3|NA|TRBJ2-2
CATGSDTNTGELFF
TGTGCCACAGGTTCAGACACGAACACCGGGGAGCTGTTTTTT
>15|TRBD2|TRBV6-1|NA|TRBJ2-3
CASSLTSGLKDTQYF
TGTGCCAGCAGCCTGACTAGCGGGTTAAAGGATACGCAGTATTTT
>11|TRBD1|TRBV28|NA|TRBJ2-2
CASRQGRELFF
TGTGCCAGCAGACAGGGGCGGGAGCTGTTTTTT
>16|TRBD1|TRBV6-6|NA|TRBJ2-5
CASSRGGTGNGETQYF
TGTGCCAGCAGTCGTGGAGGGACAGGGAATGGGGAGACCCAGTACTTC
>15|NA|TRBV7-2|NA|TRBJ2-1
CASSLWEREDNEQFF
TGTGCCAGCAGCTTGTGGGAGAGGGAGGACAATGAGCAGTTCTTC
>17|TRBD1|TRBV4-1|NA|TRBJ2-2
CASSQDLGQGNTGELFF
TGCGCCAGCAGCCAAGATTTGGGACAGGGAAACACCGGGGAGCTGTTTTTT
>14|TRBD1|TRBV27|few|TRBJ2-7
CASSLSGQGAVQYF
TGTGCCAGCAGTTTATCGGGACAGGGGGCCGTGCAGTACTTC
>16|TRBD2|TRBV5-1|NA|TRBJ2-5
CASSLALAGDQETQYF
TGCGCCAGCAGCTTGGCCTTAGCGGGGGATCAAGAGACCCAGTACTTC
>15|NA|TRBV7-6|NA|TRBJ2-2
CASSLGTENTGELFF
TGTGCCAGCAGCTTAGGTACAGAAAACACCGGGGAGCTGTTTTTT
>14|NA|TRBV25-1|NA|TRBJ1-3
CASSTPGAGNTIYF
TGTGCCAGCAGTACGCCAGGGGCTGGAAACACCATATATTTT
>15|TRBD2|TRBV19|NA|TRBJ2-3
CASSVGLADTDTQYF
TGTGCCAGTAGTGTGGGACTAGCGGACACAGATACGCAGTATTTT
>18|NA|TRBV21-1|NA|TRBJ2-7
CASIRKASRGRSPYEQYF
TGTGCCAGCATCAGGAAGGCATCGAGGGGGCGATCCCCCTACGAGCAGTACTTC
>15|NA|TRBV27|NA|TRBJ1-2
CASSFGQTKGYGYTF
TGTGCCAGCAGTTTCGGGCAGACCAAGGGGTATGGCTACACCTTC
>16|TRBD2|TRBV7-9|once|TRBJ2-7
CASSPAASGRTYEQYF
TGTGCCAGCAGCCCGGCGGCTAGCGGGAGAACTTACGAGCAGTACTTC
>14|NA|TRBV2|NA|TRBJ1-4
CASSGSGWNEKLFF
TGTGCCAGCAGTGGGTCAGGGTGGAATGAAAAACTGTTTTTT
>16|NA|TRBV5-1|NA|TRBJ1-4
CASSRDREGDFEKLFF
TGCGCCAGCAGCCGGGATCGGGAGGGGGATTTTGAAAAACTGTTTTTT
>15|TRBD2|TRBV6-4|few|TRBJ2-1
CASSDSTSGYNEQFF
TGTGCCAGCAGTGACTCGACTAGCGGGTACAATGAGCAGTTCTTC
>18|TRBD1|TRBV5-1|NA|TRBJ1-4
CASSLAGAGGSANEKLFF
TGCGCCAGCAGCTTAGCAGGGGCAGGGGGTTCGGCTAATGAAAAACTGTTTTTT